This TCR beta chain was found in a study of T cell repertoires in cytomegalovirus infection. TCRdb reprocessed the reads via MiXCR and lists one record per CDR3 protein. The sample shows 630,000 or so distinct CDR3 sequences, 20% to 25% of them seen only once. This clonotype was counted only a few times. Its target is not known. Study conclusions and caveats: There were HLA-C-restricted CMV-specific TCR beta clonotypes dominating the ex vivo response.

The V gene's germline CDR1 is MDHEN and CDR2 SYDVKM. V lost 4 bases to trimming and J lost 9 bases, with 13 bases between them. The CDR3 runs to 14 residues. The sequenced sample consisted of CD8+ T cells from PBMCs. The chain couples TRBV28 to TRBJ1-6; possible D gene TRBD1, 6 bases. The receptor comes from a human donor in good health (CMV status not recorded). Some clones in this sample may be carry-over from other donors' samples. The CDR3 DNA sequence: TGTGCCAGCAGTTCTAGTCAGGGGATTTCACCCCTCCACTTT. Its translation: CASSSSQGISPLHF.